The source of this T cell receptor beta chain is a study of cytomegalovirus exposure and HLA in healthy donors (dated by TCRdb to the late 2010s). Background for the entire study: An earlier analysis of some 620 of the donors reported approximately 300 Gb of sequence data and around 120 million unique TCR beta sequences obtained from about 180 million T cells. Roughly 290 gigabases of sequencing data and around 88 million unique TCR sequences made up an early release that covered fewer than 650 HLA-typed donors. Of the roughly 400 genotyped donors, around 81% fell in the genetic ancestry cluster associated with self-reported Caucasian donors. The study aimed to test whether cataloging public T cell receptors could reveal signatures of past pathogen exposure. The study profiled the T cell repertoires of some 610 subjects by immunosequencing and related them to cytomegalovirus serostatus. In addition to the first cohort of 666 subjects, a separate validation cohort of under 150 different subjects was used. To predict cytomegalovirus infection status, the study brought together high-throughput TCR immunosequencing, statistical association of individual TCRs with disease status, and machine learning. To study patterns of TCR occurrence, a later analysis re-analyzed previously published TCR beta repertoires from around 660 donors and added high-resolution HLA genotyping. Rather than using new phenotypic data, the later analysis identified candidate immune exposures from TCR beta sequences and from how often those sequences occurred across donors. An earlier analysis of 587 of the donors used high-throughput TCR beta sequencing to judge whether each TCR beta V gene segment behaved as functional or pseudogenic. Donor age, sex, ethnicity and CMV serostatus were compiled alongside the repertoire data. A later genetic analysis took genome-wide SNP genotypes for about 55% of the 666 donors and used that subset as a discovery cohort. All discovery cohort repertoires had been generated on a single sequencing platform. Both class I and class II loci were covered by HLA typing, at four-digit resolution. The number of donors typed differed by locus, with about 629-640 for A, B, C, DRB1 and DQB1, around 500 for DQA1, over 600 for DPA1, and around 430 for DPB1. Because of strong linkage in the cohort, a few DR-DQ haplotypes were treated as single units for association and clustering. Among some 400 genotyped donors of the cohort, an average of approximately 240,000 unique TCR beta nucleotide sequences was sequenced per donor, of which about 19% were non-productive.

The library came from the immunoSEQ multiplex PCR assay. For the multiplex PCR, a mixture combining 60 forward primers for TCR Vbeta segments and 13 reverse primers for TCR Jbeta segments was used. Amplification of the CDR3 region of rearranged TCR beta genes was performed with a multiplex PCR assay on genomic DNA. Amplified TCR beta libraries were sequenced as 87-base-pair reads on the Illumina HiSeq System. In the authors' own workflow: A later analysis tallied 70 million to 100 million unique TCR beta chains across the 666 repertoires, and about 12 million of those chains were shared by two or more donors. A nearest-neighbor algorithm error-corrected the raw reads and collapsed the reads into unique sequences, merging closely related sequences to remove PCR and sequencing errors. V, D and J gene segments were assigned by aligning CDR3 sequences to IMGT reference sequences. For a sequence to be retained, a match of at least six nucleotides was required to both a V gene segment and a J gene segment. Rearrangements were classified as productive when the CDR3 lacked stop codons and remained in frame with V and J, and all other rearrangements were classified as non-productive. Following IMGT convention, CDR3 was defined as the stretch from the second conserved V-encoded cysteine up to the conserved J-encoded phenylalanine. In an earlier analysis of more than 550 of the donors, sequences lacking an unambiguous match to a single V gene segment were excluded. In an earlier analysis of some 590 of the donors, V segments were called functional above 56.7% productive rearrangements and were called segregating when the between-donor standard deviation exceeded 5%. To diagnose cytomegalovirus status from the catalog of TCR beta chain sequences, a statistical classification framework was built. In a later analysis, V and J genes were assigned by comparing TCR nucleotide sequences against IMGT/GENE-DB human TR gene sequences. Using the TCRdist pipeline, a later analysis assigned CDR3 sequences along with most-parsimonious VDJ recombination scenarios. A later analysis defined each TCR beta chain by its CDR3 amino acid sequence plus V-gene family, and excluded reads lacking a unique V-gene family. A later analysis removed 550 to 650 highly shared, low-generation-probability nucleotide sequences to deal with suspected cross-contamination and a sequencing artifact. A later analysis calculated a clonal expansion index for each public chain from normalized within-repertoire ranks of inferred template counts. In a later analysis, generation probabilities were computed with a VDJ recombination model fitted to out-of-frame rearrangements, and the resulting probabilities were checked against IGoR. Hypergeometric tests were used in a later analysis to score TCR-TCR, TCR-HLA and TCR-CMV co-occurrence, with a repertoire-size bias correction applied to the TCR pairs. To estimate false discovery rates, a later analysis permuted the HLA or CMV assignments 20 times. A later analysis grouped co-occurring TCRs with DBSCAN, adding TCRdist sequence similarity when clustering within HLA-allele-positive subsets. Repertoires with fewer than 30,000 or more than 120,000 public chains were left out of co-occurrence clustering, as were roughly five repertoires with anomalous nucleotide sharing. TCRdb limited this immuneACCESS table to in-frame rearrangements with V and J called. A share of clones is missing; checked studies link under half to unresolved V genes, and the rest is unexplained. V, J and clone size reflect that table, while D and trimming were determined from the DNA. The sample profile shows more than 150,000 clones; more than 65% of them were found once. 2% to 2.5% of the sample rests with the top ten.

Study-wide conclusions, independent of this receptor: According to a later analysis, parvovirus B19, influenza, CMV and Epstein-Barr virus appeared linked to several top co-occurrence clusters. Most CMV-associated TCR beta chains appeared to be HLA-restricted in a later analysis, and the HLA associations seemed to be driven largely by CMV exposure. The classifier was reported to diagnose cytomegalovirus status with high specificity and sensitivity in both the original and validation cohorts. Presence/absence analyses assumed roughly uniform sequencing depth across donors, an assumption that may not hold. The only immune exposure information available for the cohort was CMV serostatus. Some IMGT-functional V segments, including TRBV6-2 and TRBV6-3, could not be told apart with the 87-base-pair reads, so those segments were excluded. In an earlier analysis of roughly 560 of the donors, most TCR beta V segments were observed in productive rearrangements about 87% or about 30% of the time, broadly matching IMGT annotations. In vitro tests confirmed that a few of the cytomegalovirus-associated TCR beta chains recognize cytomegalovirus antigens. Linkage disequilibrium might explain the correlated functional status among segregating V segments, but an unknown experimental factor could not be excluded. A further reported finding was that TCR beta sequences accurately predicted the HLA-A and HLA-B alleles for most subjects in the first cohort. A later analysis found that TCR association rates varied across HLA loci, with DRB1 alleles showing the most associated TCRs and HLA-C alleles the fewest. At a false discovery rate of 0.05, a later analysis linked roughly 17,000 TCR beta sequences to specific HLA alleles. In a later analysis, HLA-associated TCR beta chains were found to be more clonally expanded and to have lower generation probabilities than equally common non-associated chains. Because HLA typing was unavailable for some donors at each locus, only the typed subset was used in association tests. Only TCR beta chains were sequenced in this cohort, and the absence of alpha or paired-chain data limited detectable features. Strong co-occurrence of HLA alleles, especially DR and DQ, made assigning TCR associations to individual alleles difficult. Because counts were too low, seventeen rarely observed V segments, including chromosome 9 orphons, were excluded from the earlier analysis of around 640 of the donors. A group of highly shared sequence variants was considered likely to be a technical artifact of the sequencing pipeline. It was suggested by the authors that the approach could potentially be generalized to other disease states and immunological phenotypes. An association between a missense DCLRE1C variant and V-gene and J-gene trimming of TCR beta chains was found in a later genetic analysis and replicated in an independent cohort. A later genetic analysis reported fewer N-insertions in productive TCRs among donors in an Asian-associated ancestry cluster than the roughly 620-donor mean. A total of roughly 160 TCR beta chains were listed by the study as associated with cytomegalovirus. Across donors, most TCR sequences were observed very rarely, whereas some public TCRs were present in many individuals.

The cohort was made up of roughly 670 healthy bone marrow donors. At the time of sampling, every cohort member was nominally healthy, though immune exposures that went unrecorded were likely present. The donor was CMV seropositive and belonged to the group of over 250 seropositive cohort members. Every donor gave a peripheral blood sample, and the peripheral blood mononuclear cells from that sample were used for TCR beta sequencing. The Qiagen DNeasy Blood Extraction Kit was used to extract genomic DNA from the blood cell samples. According to the germline V gene, CDR1 reads KGHSH and CDR2 reads LQKENI. The CDR3 contains 15 residues, cysteine and phenylalanine counted. Solely the CDR3 DNA is kept, with 45 bases framed from the first base. Trimming leaves V shorter by 3 bases and J shorter by 4 bases, with the junction holding 5 bases beyond the gene matches. With respect to this clone: It has no known antigen specificity. The input lacks base qualities; no much larger clone sits a single base away.

Sequences were obtained from PBMCs. This sequence uses TRBV18 and TRBJ2-3, and 9 bases in between align with TRBD1. This clonotype was obtained from a woman aged 25-40 years in good health and CMV-seropositive. The nucleotide sequence is TGTGCCAGCTCACCGCCGGGACAGGGATCAGATACGCAGTATTTT. Translated, it gives CASSPPGQGSDTQYF.